Listed here are 30 T cell receptor beta chains from one sample, sequenced in a study of memory CD4+ T cells and cytomegalovirus serostatus. The sort gate was single viable CD3+CD4+CD8-CD45RO+ cells for memory CD4+ T cells. Profiling relied on immunoSEQ multiplex PCR, and the TCRdb table lists in-frame clones only, not all of them. This table has roughly 45,000 clones, 65% to 80% appearing once. The sequenced sample consisted of memory CD4+ T cells from blood. Source of these receptors: an adult in good health and CMV-seronegative.

J is TRBJ1-4 and V is TRBV19; unclear D gene. V lost 6 bases, J lost 3 bases, and 8 bases lay in between. CDR1 is LNHDA, CDR2 SQIVND, per germline (reference sequence). CDR3 size: 13 residues. CDR3 loop: CASRSGSNEKLFF. CDR3 bases: TGTGCCAGTAGATCGGGGTCTAATGAAAAACTGTTTTTT.

The chain carries TRBV5-1 and TRBJ1-1; perhaps TRBD1 as D (5 bases). The CDR3 totals 14 residues. The V and J ends lost 8 bases and 3 bases respectively, with 17 bases between them. Germline CDR1 and CDR2: SGHRS and YFSETQ. The CDR3 loop reads CARPVWGEDTEAFF. The CDR3 region has the DNA TGCGCCAGACCCGTGTGGGGGGAGGACACTGAAGCTTTCTTT.

This chain joins TRBV10-3 and TRBJ1-2; no clear D gene. Germline V CDR1 and CDR2: ENHRY, SYGVKD. The CDR3 covers 15 residues. V lost 0 bases and J 8 bases, leaving 16 bases between the germline ends. The CDR3 protein is CAISESDSSVEGYTF. The CDR3 DNA reads TGTGCCATCAGTGAGTCGGACTCCTCAGTCGAAGGCTACACCTTC.

About this clone itself: The junction does not match germline at one end; this may be a read error. CDR3 in DNA: TGTGCTAGCAGCTCCCGGAGGGGGCAGGATGAAAAACTGTTTTTT. It codes for CASSSRRGQDEKLFF. This sequence joins TRBV7-7 and TRBJ1-4; 7 positions match TRBD1. Germline CDR1 is SSHAT and CDR2 is FNYEAQ (reference sequence). CDR3 length: 15 residues.

In its sample, this clone was seen once. The chain employs TRBV6-5 and TRBJ1-1; 7 bases line up with TRBD1. Looked up from germline, CDR1 is MNHEY and CDR2 is SVGAGI. The CDR3 runs 15 residues. With 2 bases clipped from V and 3 bases from J, the junction kept 6 bases outside the gene matches. CDR3 nucleotides: TGTGCCAGCAGTTACGGAACCAGGGGGGACACTGAAGCTTTCTTT. Encoded protein: CASSYGTRGDTEAFF.

J is TRBJ2-1 and V is TRBV21-1. TRBV21-1 is designated a pseudogene. The CDR3 has 14 residues. The DNA for the CDR3 is TGTGCCAGCAGCAAAAATGACAGCGGTAACGAGCAGTTCTTC. The encoded protein is CASSKNDSGNEQFF.

This sequence joins TRBV15 and TRBJ1-5; D gene ambiguous. The CDR3 totals 13 residues. The V end was cut by 1 base, the J end by 7 bases, with 8 bases between. Germline V gene data show CDR1 as LNHNV and CDR2 as YYDKDF (reference sequence). This chain's CDR3 is CATSRVVGQPQHF. The CDR3 bases are TGTGCCACCAGCAGAGTCGTAGGACAGCCCCAGCATTTT.

This chain uses TRBV6-1 with TRBJ1-2; TRBD1 matches 8 bases. This CDR3 has 14 residues. The trim removed 2 bases at V and 7 bases at J, leaving 6 bases unmatched. The germline gives CDR1 MNHNS, CDR2 SASEGT. CDR3 sequence: CASSERQGMSGYTF. CDR3 in DNA: TGTGCCAGCAGTGAACGACAGGGGATGTCTGGCTACACCTTC.

The genes are TRBV7-3 and TRBJ2-2; possibly TRBD1 or TRBD2 for D (5 bases each). V was clipped by 6 bases and J by 7 bases, with 12 bases between them. The CDR3 is 13 residues long. Germline V lookup: CDR1 SGHTA, CDR2 FQGTGA. CDR3 in amino acids: CASRPGTDGELFF. The CDR3 bases are TGTGCCAGCAGACCGGGGACGGACGGGGAGCTGTTTTTT.

DNA for the CDR3: TGTGCCAGCAGCCCCAGGGGCTCTCAGTTGGAGACCCAGTACTTC. Translation: CASSPRGSQLETQYF. The V and J genes are TRBV7-9 and TRBJ2-5, with a tentative D call TRBD1 (6 bases). V lost 5 bases and J lost 5, with 18 bases in between. The CDR3 loop spans 15 amino acids. Germline CDR1 is SEHNR and CDR2 is FQNEAQ (reference sequence).

This sequence joins TRBV9 and TRBJ2-7; no firm D call. Per germline, CDR1 SGDLS and CDR2 YYNGEE. Deletions cut 3 bases from V and 3 bases from J, with 7 bases between. The CDR3 loop spans 12 amino acids. CDR3 residues: CASSATFYEQYF. CDR3 sequence (DNA): TGTGCCAGCAGCGCGACCTTCTACGAGCAGTACTTC. The full variable domain, rest sourced from reference TRBV9 and TRBJ2-7, is DSGVTQTPKHLITATGQRVTLRCSPRSGDLSVYWYQQSLDQGLQFLIQYYNGEERAKGNILERFSAQQFPDLHSELNLSSLELGDSALYFCASSATFYEQYFGPGTRLTVT.

As for this clone: This could be a read error, since a much larger clone is one nucleotide away. The same CDR3 is also encoded by other DNA sequences in this sample. The CDR3 bases are TGCGCCAGCAGCTTTGAGAATTATGGCTACACCTTC. It codes for CASSFENYGYTF. V and J are TRBV5-1 and TRBJ1-2; no clear D. V gave up 2 bases and J gave up 5 bases, with 7 bases separating them. Germline CDR1 is SGHRS and CDR2 is YFSETQ. CDR3 length equals 12 residues. Full variable domain (outside the CDR3, taken from reference TRBV5-1 and TRBJ1-2): KAGVTQTPRYLIKTRGQQVTLSCSPISGHRSVSWYQQTPGQGLQFLFEYFSETQRNKGNFPGRFSGRQFSNSRSEMNVSTLELGDSALYLCASSFENYGYTFGSGTRLTVV.

This clone appeared a few times. This sequence joins TRBV6-6 and TRBJ1-5; D possibly corresponds to TRBD1 (6 bases). Germline V gene sequence: CDR1 MNHNY, CDR2 SVGAGI (reference sequence). V lost 7 bases and J lost 2, with 12 bases in between. CDR3 length equals 14 residues. CDR3 in DNA: TGTGCCAGCAACTCCAGGGGTGGCAATCAGCCCCAGCATTTT. Translation: CASNSRGGNQPQHF.

This chain joins TRBV19 and TRBJ1-1, with 10 bases fitting TRBD1. This CDR3 region has 16 residues. V lost 3 bases and J lost 8; bases outside the gene matches: 12. Germline V gene sequence: CDR1 LNHDA, CDR2 SQIVND (reference sequence). CDR3 DNA sequence: TGTGCCAGTAGTATCGACAGGGGGCTCCCCGAGGCCGAAGCTTTCTTT. Translation: CASSIDRGLPEAEAFF.

The gene calls are TRBV20-1 and TRBJ1-4; D is undetermined. Trimming cost V 3 bases and J 16 bases, with 6 bases left between them. The CDR3 loop spans 8 amino acids. Germline CDR1 DFQATT, CDR2 SNEGSKA (reference sequence). The CDR3 DNA is TGCAGTGCTAGGGGAGGGTTTTTT. Protein sequence: CSARGGFF.

J is TRBJ2-2 and V is TRBV6-1; D remains ambiguous. V dropped 6 bases and J dropped 1 base, with 9 bases sitting between them. Germline V CDR1 and CDR2: MNHNS, SASEGT. The CDR3 length is 14 residues. CDR3 nucleotides: TGTGCCAGCAGGGGTTCTTTGAACACCGGGGAGCTGTTTTTT. Amino acid sequence: CASRGSLNTGELFF.

V and J are TRBV6-1 and TRBJ1-3, with D possibly matching TRBD1 (5 bases). The ends were cut back, 5 bases at V and 0 bases at J, with 14 bases in the middle. Germline CDR1 and CDR2: MNHNS and SASEGT. The CDR3 loop spans 16 amino acids. CDR3 DNA: TGTGCCAGCAGTCAAGACCGGGGGTCCTCTGGAAACACCATATATTTT. This translates into CASSQDRGSSGNTIYF.

This clone was counted a few times. The chain uses TRBV28 and TRBJ2-5; D uncertain. CDR3 length: 15 amino acids. V shed 3 bases and J shed 1 base, with 12 bases lying between them. Per germline, CDR1 MDHEN and CDR2 SYDVKM. CDR3 bases: TGTGCCAGCAGTTTTCCCGACGGCCTCCAAGAGACCCAGTACTTC. It yields the protein CASSFPDGLQETQYF.

This clone was seen a handful of times. V usage is TRBV6-1 and J usage is TRBJ1-2, with a weak D call TRBD1 (6 bases). Germline values: CDR1 MNHNS, CDR2 SASEGT. The CDR3 extends over 12 amino acids. Trimming shortened V by 8 bases and J by 5 bases, and 12 bases separated the two germline ends. CDR3: CASEGQTYGYTF. The CDR3, as DNA: TGTGCCAGCGAGGGACAAACTTATGGCTACACCTTC.

V is TRBV7-2 and J is TRBJ2-3; the D is unclear. The length of the CDR3 is 14 residues. Germline-derived CDR1 and CDR2 are SGHTA and FQGNSA. Trimming cost V 5 bases and J 0 bases, with 9 bases left between them. CDR3 coding DNA: TGTGCCAGCAGCCCCTCGGGTAGCACAGATACGCAGTATTTT. It codes for CASSPSGSTDTQYF.

The rearrangement joins TRBV4-2 to TRBJ1-6, with D tentatively TRBD1 (5 bases). This CDR3 is built from 17 residues. Per germline, CDR1 LGHNA and CDR2 YNFKEQ. Trimming cost V 1 base and J 3 bases, with 13 bases left between them. The CDR3 loop reads CASSQAGQTIYNSPLHF. CDR3 sequence (DNA): TGTGCCAGCAGCCAAGCGGGGCAGACGATCTATAATTCACCCCTCCACTTT.

The gene calls are TRBV6-6 and TRBJ1-3, with a weak D call TRBD1 (5 bases). V was pared by 0 bases and J by 2 bases, with 8 bases between. The CDR3 runs 15 residues. Germline lookup yields CDR1 MNHNY and CDR2 SVGAGI (reference sequence). The CDR3 nucleotides are TGTGCCAGCAGTTACTCAAGGGGAACTGGAAACACCATATATTTT. The encoded protein is CASSYSRGTGNTIYF.

The chain employs TRBV7-8 and TRBJ2-3; D gene uncertain. This CDR3 spans 12 amino acids. Trimming took off 10 bases at V and 0 bases at J, with 8 bases between the two ends. CDR1 SGHVS and CDR2 FQNEAQ come from the germline V gene. Written as DNA, the CDR3 is TGTGCCACCGCTGTTAGCACAGATACGCAGTATTTT. It is translated as CATAVSTDTQYF.

The chain carries TRBV27 and TRBJ2-7; D unresolved. The CDR3 extends over 13 amino acids. CDR1 and CDR2 (germline): MNHEY, SMNVEV (reference sequence). V shed 6 bases and J shed 3 bases, with 12 bases lying between them. The CDR3 nucleotides read TGTGCCAGCAGCCTCCAGGACCGCTACGAGCAGTACTTC. Its protein is CASSLQDRYEQYF.

This rearrangement joins TRBV19 to TRBJ1-5, with D possibly matching TRBD1 (5 bases). Germline assignment: CDR1 LNHDA and CDR2 SQIVND (reference sequence). V was trimmed by 7 bases and J by 7 bases, leaving 20 bases between them. The CDR3 has 15 residues. CDR3 amino acids: CASTRTWDQTQPQHF. The CDR3 DNA follows: TGTGCCAGTACCCGTACGTGGGACCAGACCCAGCCCCAGCATTTT.

This clone was recorded a few times. This chain connects TRBV6-1 to TRBJ1-2; D not certain. V lost 5 bases, J lost 9 bases, and 13 bases lay in between. This CDR3 has 12 residues. CDR1 is MNHNS, CDR2 SASEGT, per germline. The CDR3: CASSLPGGSYTF. The CDR3 DNA reads TGTGCCAGCAGTCTTCCCGGTGGTAGCTACACCTTC.

The rearrangement joins TRBV18 to TRBJ1-1; tentative D call: TRBD1 (5 bases). Per germline, CDR1 KGHSH and CDR2 LQKENI. V was clipped by 2 bases and J by 10 bases, with 17 bases between them. The CDR3 covers 14 residues. CDR3 sequence (DNA): TGTGCCAGCTCACCAGCGGGGCAGGGATCGGGAGCTTTCTTT. This gives the protein CASSPAGQGSGAFF.

The rearrangement joins TRBV7-9 to TRBJ2-1; the match to TRBD2 covers 8 bases. The CDR3 contains 15 residues. With 7 bases clipped from V and 9 bases from J, the junction kept 14 bases outside the gene matches. CDR1 SEHNR and CDR2 FQNEAQ come from the germline V gene (reference sequence). CDR3 sequence reads: CASTHWGGGIVEQFF. CDR3 nucleotides: TGTGCCAGCACCCACTGGGGCGGGGGGATAGTTGAGCAGTTCTTC.

The chain has TRBV6-5 and TRBJ1-1; a possible D gene is TRBD1 (5 bases). Germline-derived CDR1 and CDR2 are MNHEY and SVGAGI. V dropped 5 bases and J dropped 2 bases, with 6 bases sitting between them. CDR3 size: 12 residues. The CDR3 reads CASSRGNTEAFF. The CDR3 nucleotides are TGTGCCAGCAGTAGGGGTAACACTGAAGCTTTCTTT.

CDR3 bases: TGTGCCGGCGTAGTGCGGTCGGACAGGCTCTGGAACGAGCAGTACTTC. As protein: CAGVVRSDRLWNEQYF. V gene TRBV6-6 combines with J gene TRBJ2-7; 7 nucleotides match TRBD1. This CDR3 has 16 amino acids. Losses at the gene ends were 11 bases for V and 5 bases for J; bases not matched to a gene: 21. In germline, CDR1 is MNHNY, CDR2 SVGAGI (reference sequence).